The 7 T cell receptor beta chains below come from one sample, sequenced in a study of patients and donors after allogeneic stem cell transplantation. MiXCR, run by TCRdb on the RT-PCR reads, gives a single entry per CDR3 protein. The table includes 200,000 to 250,000 distinct CDR3 sequences, roughly 14% detected once. Sequenced: blood, either unsorted or a sorted T cell fraction (not recorded which). These receptors were obtained from a human donor who was either an allogeneic HSCT recipient or a stem cell or donor lymphocyte infusion donor (not recorded which). It is not recorded whose cells these are; they may come from a transplant donor.

The J gene is TRBJ1-2, the V gene TRBV7-9; tentative D call: TRBD1 (6 bases). V shed 1 base and J shed 3 bases, with 9 bases lying between them. The germline V gene encodes CDR1 SEHNR and CDR2 FQNEAQ (reference sequence). The CDR3 is 14 residues long. CDR3: CASSLEGGDYGYTF. The DNA for the CDR3 is TGTGCCAGCAGCTTAGAGGGGGGTGACTATGGCTACACCTTC.

The chain is built from TRBV20-1 and TRBJ1-1, with 8 bases matching TRBD1. The CDR3 sequence is 13 residues long. Germline values: CDR1 DFQATT, CDR2 SNEGSKA (reference sequence). Trimming removed 5 bases from V and 3 bases from J; junction bases left unmatched: 5. CDR3: CSAGRQGYTEAFF. The CDR3 DNA reads TGCAGTGCTGGACGACAGGGGTACACTGAAGCTTTCTTT.

This clonotype came up many times. V gene TRBV25-1 combines with J gene TRBJ2-1; 8 bases line up with TRBD2. V lost 5 bases, J lost 2 bases, and 5 bases stayed unmatched. CDR1 is MGHDK, CDR2 SYGVNS, per germline. The CDR3 sequence is 15 residues long. In DNA form, the CDR3 reads TGTGCCAGCAGTTCGCGGGGGGAGCCCTACAATGAGCAGTTCTTC. It codes for CASSSRGEPYNEQFF.

The chain has TRBV11-1 and TRBJ2-4, with 7 bases fitting TRBD1. The ends lost 2 bases at V and 0 bases at J; junction bases unmatched: 7. Germline CDR1 is SGHAT and CDR2 is FQDESV (reference sequence). The length of the CDR3 is 17 residues. The chain's CDR3 is CASSLPRQGIAKNIQYF. The CDR3 DNA follows: TGTGCCAGCAGCTTACCTCGACAGGGTATAGCCAAAAACATTCAGTACTTC. Based on the CDR3 plus reference TRBV11-1 and TRBJ2-4, the full variable domain is EAEVAQSPRYKITEKSQAVAFWCDPISGHATLYWYRQILGQGPELLVQFQDESVVDDSQLPKDRFSAERLKGVDSTLKIQPAELGDSAMYLCASSLPRQGIAKNIQYFGAGTRLSVL.

V usage is TRBV20-1 and J usage is TRBJ2-5; 8 bases fit TRBD1. Germline values: CDR1 DFQATT, CDR2 SNEGSKA (reference sequence). The CDR3 is made up of 16 amino acids. V shed 6 bases and J 5 bases; nucleotides not matched to a gene: 17. The CDR3 sequence is CSAPLGAGGWGETQYF. The CDR3 bases are TGCAGTGCCCCTTTGGGGGCAGGGGGCTGGGGGGAGACCCAGTACTTC.

V gene TRBV18 combines with J gene TRBJ1-1, with unresolved D. Germline CDR1 is KGHSH and CDR2 is LQKENI. The V end lost 4 bases, the J end lost 3 bases, and 9 bases lay between the germline ends. This CDR3 is built from 13 residues. The CDR3: CASSRRVDTEAFF. The CDR3 coding sequence is TGTGCCAGCTCACGTAGAGTGGACACTGAAGCTTTCTTT.

The chain carries TRBV12-3 or TRBV12-4 and TRBJ1-1; D is unresolved. Trimming took off 3 bases at V and 5 bases at J, with 13 bases between the two ends. This CDR3 contains 14 residues. The CDR3 loop reads CASSFTEFGTEAFF. CDR3 bases: TGTGCCAGCAGTTTTACGGAATTTGGTACTGAAGCTTTCTTT.